These T cell receptor beta chains were read from a single sample in a study of response to subunit inactivated influenza vaccine. MiXCR, run by TCRdb on the RT-PCR reads, gives a single entry per CDR3 protein. This table has 500,000 or so distinct CDR3 sequences, 11% appearing once. The input for sequencing was PBMCs from blood, taken about 40 days after vaccination. Receptors were obtained from a man aged 45-60 years who received an inactivated influenza vaccine. CDR3s include the opening cysteine and the closing phenylalanine or tryptophan. A D gene is named only where the DNA matches it firmly. Some rows have no size entry. The others give once, few or many, or a class for an expanded clone.

>TRBV20-1|TRBJ2-7|TRBD1|many
CSAKLRDRGSHEQYF
TGCAGTGCTAAACTTAGGGACAGGGGTTCCCACGAGCAGTACTTC
>TRBV7-9|TRBJ2-3|-|-
CASSPFLRDNVDTQYF
TGTGCCAGCAGCCCCTTCCTAAGGGACAATGTAGATACGCAGTATTTT
>TRBV12-3/TRBV12-4|TRBJ2-1|TRBD1|many
CASSFPGTGGSHEQFF
TGTGCCAGCAGTTTTCCTGGGACAGGGGGCTCCCATGAGCAGTTCTTC
>TRBV7-9|TRBJ2-3|TRBD1|-
CASRAGQGRTDTQYF
TGTGCCAGCAGGGCGGGACAGGGGAGGACAGATACGCAGTATTTT
>TRBV20-1|TRBJ2-7|-|-
CSANLWGNEQYF
TGCAGTGCTAATCTATGGGGGAACGAGCAGTACTTC
>TRBV29-1|TRBJ1-2|-|few
CSVVTGTYGYTF
TGCAGCGTTGTAACAGGGACTTATGGCTACACCTTC
>TRBV5-1|TRBJ1-1|-|few
CASKGDKYTEAFF
TGCGCCAGCAAAGGGGACAAATACACTGAAGCTTTCTTT
>TRBV7-8|TRBJ2-3|TRBD2|many
CASSLGSGGAIGADTQYF
TGTGCCAGCAGCTTAGGTAGCGGGGGAGCCATCGGGGCAGATACGCAGTATTTT
>TRBV28|TRBJ2-7|-|-
CASSFDNYEQYF
TGTGCCAGCAGTTTCGACAACTACGAGCAGTACTTC
>TRBV5-6|TRBJ1-1|-|few
CASSSDSNTEAFF
TGTGCCAGCAGCTCTGACAGTAACACTGAAGCTTTCTTT
>TRBV5-1|TRBJ2-1|-|few
CASSLATGRLDEQFF
TGCGCCAGCAGCTTGGCCACAGGGCGGTTGGATGAGCAGTTCTTC
>TRBV5-6|TRBJ2-1|-|many
CASSSDLYNEQFF
TGTGCCAGCAGCTCGGACCTGTACAATGAGCAGTTCTTC
>TRBV11-2|TRBJ2-7|TRBD1|few
CASSLRQGEYEQYF
TGTGCCAGCAGCCTACGACAGGGAGAATACGAGCAGTACTTC
>TRBV3-1|TRBJ1-1|TRBD1|few
CASSLGQASGAFF
TGTGCCAGCAGCCTTGGACAGGCCTCTGGAGCTTTCTTT
>TRBV6-6|TRBJ2-1|-|few
CASSNTGYNEQFF
TGTGCCAGCAGTAATACAGGTTACAATGAGCAGTTCTTC
>TRBV14|TRBJ2-2|-|few
CASSQEAGELFF
TGTGCCAGCAGCCAAGAAGCAGGGGAGCTGTTTTTT
>TRBV20-1|TRBJ2-7|TRBD2|few
CSARGGSGNTYEQYF
TGCAGTGCTAGAGGAGGTAGCGGGAACACCTACGAGCAGTACTTC
>TRBV20-1|TRBJ1-6|TRBD1|few
CSARETGLASPLHF
TGCAGTGCTAGGGAGACAGGGTTGGCTTCACCCCTCCACTTT
>TRBV7-8|TRBJ2-5|TRBD1|few
CASSLVEGTGIETQYF
TGTGCCAGCAGCTTAGTAGAAGGGACAGGGATAGAGACCCAGTACTTC
>TRBV20-1|TRBJ2-1|TRBD2|many
CSASLYSGKGVYNEQFF
TGCAGTGCTAGCTTATATAGCGGGAAGGGGGTCTACAATGAGCAGTTCTTC
>TRBV20-1|TRBJ2-1|-|many
CSARVSGTEQFF
TGCAGTGCTAGAGTGAGCGGGACAGAGCAGTTCTTC
>TRBV20-1|TRBJ2-7|TRBD2|-
CSARGQTSGRRLAYEQYF
TGCAGTGCTAGAGGCCAGACTAGCGGGCGTCGCCTAGCCTACGAGCAGTACTTC
>TRBV4-2|TRBJ2-1|TRBD1|few
CASSQAFQGAGHNEQFF
TGTGCCAGCAGCCAAGCCTTCCAGGGGGCAGGTCATAATGAGCAGTTCTTC
>TRBV27|TRBJ2-2|-|few
CASSPTFRGAGELFF
TGTGCCAGCAGTCCCACCTTTCGAGGGGCCGGGGAGCTGTTTTTT
>TRBV7-9|TRBJ2-1|TRBD2|-
CASYDSGREGDEQFF
TGTGCCAGCTACGACTCCGGGCGGGAGGGGGATGAGCAGTTCTTC
>TRBV20-1|TRBJ1-4|-|few
CSAKTPLNEKLFF
TGCAGTGCAAAGACCCCTCTTAATGAAAAACTGTTTTTT
>TRBV4-3|TRBJ2-5|TRBD2|few
CASSQDFTSGETQYF
TGCGCCAGCAGCCAAGATTTTACTAGCGGAGAGACCCAGTACTTC
>TRBV7-9|TRBJ2-2|TRBD2|-
CASSKSGVNTGELFF
TGTGCCAGCAGCAAAAGCGGGGTGAACACCGGGGAGCTGTTTTTT
>TRBV6-5|TRBJ2-2|-|many
CASSYRPTGELFF
TGTGCCAGCAGTTACCGGCCCACCGGGGAGCTGTTTTTT
>TRBV7-2|TRBJ2-1|TRBD1|few
CASIRRQGALYNEQFF
TGTGCCAGCATCCGAAGGCAGGGGGCCCTCTACAATGAGCAGTTCTTC
>TRBV6-2/TRBV6-3|TRBJ2-1|TRBD2|many
CASSPVAGGRYNEQFF
TGTGCCAGCAGTCCCGTAGCGGGAGGCAGGTACAATGAGCAGTTCTTC
>TRBV4-2|TRBJ2-7|-|many
CASSQDQGLEQYF
TGTGCCAGCAGCCAAGATCAAGGGCTCGAGCAGTACTTC
>TRBV6-5|TRBJ2-7|-|few
CASSYWGDSIGEQYF
TGTGCCAGCAGTTACTGGGGCGACTCTATTGGGGAGCAGTACTTC
>TRBV6-2/TRBV6-3|TRBJ2-1|TRBD1|-
CASGRQGWNEQFF
TGTGCCAGCGGAAGACAGGGTTGGAATGAGCAGTTCTTC
>TRBV3-1|TRBJ2-1|TRBD2|-
CASSPARAGANEQFF
TGTGCCAGCAGCCCGGCGCGAGCGGGGGCCAATGAGCAGTTCTTC
>TRBV9|TRBJ2-3|TRBD2|-
CASSEGLAVTDTQYF
TGTGCCAGCAGCGAGGGACTAGCAGTTACAGATACGCAGTATTTT
>TRBV5-1|TRBJ2-1|-|many
CASSLGSSSYNEQFF
TGCGCCAGCAGCTTGGGATCAAGCTCCTACAATGAGCAGTTCTTC
>TRBV5-1|TRBJ1-1|TRBD1|many
CASSLFQGALNTEAFF
TGCGCCAGCAGCTTGTTTCAGGGGGCGTTGAACACTGAAGCTTTCTTT
>TRBV19|TRBJ2-2|-|few
CASSPLGRLNTGELFF
TGTGCCAGTAGTCCCCTGGGACGGCTGAACACCGGGGAGCTGTTTTTT
>TRBV12-3/TRBV12-4|TRBJ2-5|-|few
CASSAPLGETQYF
TGTGCCAGCAGTGCCCCTTTGGGGGAGACCCAGTACTTC
>TRBV28|TRBJ2-5|TRBD2|few
CASSLDTDASGTFQETQYF
TGTGCCAGCAGTTTGGACACGGACGCTAGCGGGACGTTCCAAGAGACCCAGTACTTC
>TRBV5-1|TRBJ1-2|-|many
CASSQRTGFDYGYTF
TGCGCCAGCAGTCAACGTACAGGGTTTGACTATGGCTACACCTTC
>TRBV7-2|TRBJ2-1|-|-
CASSLVEGAYEQFF
TGTGCCAGCAGCTTAGTGGAGGGGGCGTATGAGCAGTTCTTC
>TRBV28|TRBJ2-1|TRBD2|few
CASSSRGGKRGYNEQFF
TGTGCCAGCAGTTCCCGCGGGGGGAAGCGGGGATACAATGAGCAGTTCTTC
>TRBV10-3|TRBJ2-5|-|-
CAISESIGRQETQYF
TGTGCCATCAGTGAGTCGATCGGACGCCAAGAGACCCAGTACTTC
>TRBV6-1|TRBJ2-3|-|-
CASRLGAGWSSTDTQYF
TGTGCCAGCAGGCTAGGGGCGGGGTGGTCTAGCACAGATACGCAGTATTTT
>TRBV5-6|TRBJ2-5|-|-
CASSSSIQETQYF
TGTGCCAGCAGCTCCTCGATCCAAGAGACCCAGTACTTC
>TRBV15|TRBJ2-7|TRBD1|-
CATSRFRDSSYEQYF
TGTGCCACCAGCAGATTCCGGGACAGTTCCTACGAGCAGTACTTC
>TRBV5-1|TRBJ2-3|-|few
CASSFKQAPSTDTQYF
TGCGCCAGCAGCTTCAAGCAGGCTCCTAGCACAGATACGCAGTATTTT
>TRBV21-1|TRBJ1-5|-|few
CASSTTGRQPQHF
TGTGCCAGCAGCACGACAGGGCGGCAGCCCCAGCATTTT
>TRBV6-1|TRBJ2-3|TRBD2|few
CASRSGTSGFFTDTQYF
TGTGCCAGCAGGTCCGGGACTAGCGGTTTCTTCACAGATACGCAGTATTTT
>TRBV5-1|TRBJ1-3|-|few
CASGPGGRSGNTIYF
TGCGCCAGCGGACCCGGGGGGCGATCGGGAAACACCATATATTTT